These 26 T cell receptor beta chains were all obtained from the same sample, sequenced in a study of T cell responses to AZD1222 COVID-19 vaccine. The repertoire was sequenced with immunoSEQ multiplex PCR; TCRdb's copy has only in-frame clones and lacks some. The sample shows over 95,000 clones, approximately 94% of them seen only once. The specimen comprised peripheral blood, sampled on day 0 of AZD1222 vaccination. The receptors here all came from an adult in good health.

J is TRBJ1-5 and V is TRBV9; tentative D call: TRBD1 (5 bases). Trimming took 2 bases from V and 5 from J, leaving 5 bases between them. Germline CDR1 reads SGDLS; CDR2 reads YYNGEE. This CDR3 contains 12 residues. The CDR3, as DNA: TGTGCCAGCAGCGTGGGGGATCAGCCCCAGCATTTT. Protein: CASSVGDQPQHF.

The CDR3 nucleotides are TGTGCCAGCAGGAACAGGGTAAACGGCAATCAGCCCCAGCATTTT. This sequence encodes CASRNRVNGNQPQHF. V and J are TRBV6-5 and TRBJ1-5; D is possibly TRBD1 (6 bases). V dropped 6 bases and J dropped 2 bases, with 14 bases sitting between them. Germline CDR1 is MNHEY and CDR2 is SVGAGI. This CDR3 has 15 residues.

The chain carries TRBV28 and TRBJ1-5; D ambiguous. The germline CDR1 and CDR2 sequences are MDHEN and SYDVKM. The CDR3 extends over 17 amino acids. V shed 5 bases and J shed 0 bases, with 17 bases lying between them. CDR3 DNA: TGTGCCAGCAGTAAAACACCCCCCGGCACTAGCAATCAGCCCCAGCATTTT. It translates to CASSKTPPGTSNQPQHF. Full variable domain (outside the CDR3, taken from reference TRBV28 and TRBJ1-5): DVKVTQSSRYLVKRTGEKVFLECVQDMDHENMFWYRQDPGLGLRLIYFSYDVKMKEKGDIPEGYSVSREKKERFSLILESASTNQTSMYLCASSKTPPGTSNQPQHFGDGTRLSIL.

The V gene is TRBV27, the J gene TRBJ2-7; 9 nucleotides agree with TRBD1. Germline CDR1 MNHEY, CDR2 SMNVEV (reference sequence). Trimming cost V 3 bases and J 3 bases; bases outside gene matches: 15. The CDR3 runs 18 residues. The CDR3: CASSFTHNRGRQLYEQYF. Written as DNA, the CDR3 is TGTGCCAGCAGTTTCACCCACAACAGGGGGCGCCAACTCTACGAGCAGTACTTC.

Concerning this clone itself: At one end the junction does not follow the germline gene, possibly because of a read error. The chain links TRBV6-1 to TRBJ2-7, with D tentatively TRBD1 (6 bases). This CDR3 is built from 15 residues. Germline values: CDR1 MNHNS, CDR2 SASEGT. CDR3 residues: CASSEGQTGLTEQYF. The CDR3 nucleotides read TGTGCCAGCAGCGAAGGACAGACGGGCTTGACTGAGCAGTACTTC.

A single count supports this clone. The CDR3 nucleotides read TGTGCCTGGACCCTGGGAGCTCTGTTCTATAATTCACCCCTCCACTTT. Translation: CAWTLGALFYNSPLHF. V gene TRBV30 combines with J gene TRBJ1-6, with no clear D. The CDR3 extends over 16 amino acids. Germline CDR1 and CDR2: GTSNPN and SVGIG (reference sequence). The V and J ends lost 4 bases and 3 bases respectively, with 16 bases between them.

The chain recombines TRBV28 with TRBJ2-5, with TRBD1 matching 7 bases. The CDR3 totals 13 residues. The junction had 13 bases not matched to a gene; V was cut back by 5 bases and J by 13 bases. The germline V gene encodes CDR1 MDHEN and CDR2 SYDVKM. CDR3 residues: CASSPPRTGSLYF. The DNA for the CDR3 is TGTGCCAGCAGTCCACCCCGGACAGGCTCCTTGTACTTC.

J is TRBJ2-2 and V is TRBV5-1, with 10 bases lining up with TRBD2. The CDR3 length is 16 residues. CDR1 and CDR2 from the germline V gene are SGHRS and YFSETQ. Unmatched junction bases numbered 3, after V lost 0 bases and J lost 4 bases. CDR3 sequence: CASSLVVAGGTGELFF. CDR3 nucleotides: TGCGCCAGCAGCTTGGTAGTAGCGGGAGGCACCGGGGAGCTGTTTTTT.

The chain links TRBV11-2 to TRBJ2-5; the D gene is possibly TRBD2 (6 bases). The CDR3 spans 14 residues. The V gene lost 7 bases and the J gene lost 2 bases, with 14 bases spanning the gap. CDR1 and CDR2 (germline): SGHAT, FQNNGV. The CDR3 is CASTDRGFQETQYF. The CDR3 coding sequence is TGTGCCAGCACCGACCGGGGGTTTCAAGAGACCCAGTACTTC.

The J gene is TRBJ2-3, the V gene TRBV5-1; a possible D gene is TRBD2 (5 bases). Trimming left V 6 bases short and J 1 base short, with 12 bases between. The CDR3 consists of 14 residues. Germline V gene lookup returns CDR1 SGHRS and CDR2 YFSETQ. The CDR3: CASNSDGGTDTQYF. As DNA, the CDR3 is TGCGCCAGCAACTCGGACGGGGGCACAGATACGCAGTATTTT.

The V call is TRBV6-5, the J call TRBJ1-2, with a possible D match to TRBD1 (6 bases). The germline V and J ends were trimmed by 6 bases and 4 bases, with 12 bases remaining between them. This CDR3 contains 13 residues. Germline V gene data show CDR1 as MNHEY and CDR2 as SVGAGI. The CDR3 DNA sequence: TGTGCCAGCAGCCTACAGGGCTTCTATGGCTACACCTTC. As protein: CASSLQGFYGYTF.

This clone was recorded only once. The genes are TRBV7-3 and TRBJ1-1; unclear D gene. Germline CDR1 reads SGHTA; CDR2 reads FQGTGA. The CDR3 is made up of 15 amino acids. Trimming removed 2 bases from V and 4 bases from J, with 14 bases in between. CDR3 amino acids: CASSLLGQQITEAFF. CDR3 nucleotides: TGTGCCAGCAGCTTATTAGGTCAGCAAATCACTGAAGCTTTCTTT.

This clone has a single count. V is TRBV27 and J is TRBJ1-1, with a weak D call TRBD1 (5 bases). The V and J ends lost 5 bases and 4 bases respectively, with 11 bases between them. CDR1 and CDR2 from the germline V gene are MNHEY and SMNVEV (reference sequence). CDR3 length: 13 residues. The CDR3, as DNA: TGTGCCAGCAGTCCAGGACACCCCACTGAAGCTTTCTTT. Its translation is CASSPGHPTEAFF.

The chain combines TRBV18 with TRBJ1-1; 10 bases agree with TRBD1. With V trimmed by 5 bases and J by 5 bases, 8 bases remained unmatched. This CDR3 is 15 amino acids long. Germline lookup yields CDR1 KGHSH and CDR2 LQKENI. The CDR3 DNA reads as TGTGCCAGCTCAGCCGGGACAGGGGTTGTAACTGAAGCTTTCTTT. Protein product: CASSAGTGVVTEAFF.

The CDR3 DNA sequence: TGTGCCAGCAGCGTATCGGGTCTCTATGGCTACACCTTC. Amino acid sequence: CASSVSGLYGYTF. This chain uses TRBV9 with TRBJ1-2; D is ambiguous. Trimming pared 1 base from V and 4 bases from J, leaving 8 bases between. CDR1 is SGDLS and CDR2 is YYNGEE in the germline V gene. The CDR3 loop spans 13 amino acids.

This rearrangement joins TRBV9 to TRBJ1-1, with D possibly matching TRBD1 (5 bases). V was clipped by 4 bases and J by 8 bases, with 18 bases between them. CDR3 length: 14 residues. Germline V gives CDR1 SGDLS, CDR2 YYNGEE. CDR3 amino acids: CASSLRAGWEEAFF. The CDR3 nucleotides are TGTGCCAGCAGCCTCAGGGCAGGGTGGGAAGAAGCTTTCTTT.

CDR3 residues: CASRVDRGNSPLHF. The CDR3 nucleotides read TGTGCCAGCAGAGTGGACAGGGGGAATTCACCCCTCCACTTT. The gene calls are TRBV28 and TRBJ1-6, with 10 bases matching TRBD1. V was pared by 6 bases and J by 7 bases, with 3 bases of the junction left unmatched. The CDR3 totals 14 residues. CDR1 and CDR2 (germline): MDHEN, SYDVKM.

This clone appeared once. This chain links TRBV7-2 with TRBJ2-1, with D possibly being TRBD1 or TRBD2 (5 bases each). The CDR3 spans 14 residues. Trimming shortened V by 4 bases and J by 6 bases, and 13 bases separated the two germline ends. Per the germline V gene, CDR1 is SGHTA and CDR2 is FQGNSA. The CDR3 region has the DNA TGTGCCAGCAGCTCGGGGCTTCCAGGCAATGAGCAGTTCTTC. Its protein is CASSSGLPGNEQFF.

This sequence joins TRBV3-1 (or the pseudogene TRBV3-2) and TRBJ2-1, with 8 bases matching TRBD2. The V segment lost 5 bases and the J segment 8 bases; nucleotides outside the gene matches: 8. This CDR3 is 14 amino acids long. Germline V gives CDR1 LGHDT, CDR2 YNNKEL (reference sequence). The CDR3 is CASSEGLEVDEQFF. The CDR3 DNA reads TGTGCCAGCAGCGAGGGACTAGAGGTCGATGAGCAGTTCTTC.

This chain links TRBV24-1 with TRBJ2-2; D may match TRBD1 or TRBD2 (6 bases each). This CDR3 region has 17 residues. Trimming removed 9 bases at V and 4 bases at J, with 23 bases between. Germline lookup yields CDR1 KGHDR and CDR2 SFDVKD. CDR3 in amino acids: CATGLEGPGVVTGELFF. The CDR3 DNA is TGTGCCACCGGCTTGGAGGGCCCAGGGGTCGTCACCGGGGAGCTGTTTTTT.

This clone was seen a single time. This chain joins TRBV19 and TRBJ2-7, with a possible D match to TRBD2 (5 bases). Trimming took 9 bases from V and 4 from J, leaving 28 bases between them. Germline V gene sequence: CDR1 LNHDA, CDR2 SQIVND (reference sequence). The CDR3 extends over 17 amino acids. CDR3 sequence: CASGPWPSRGSRYEQYF. DNA for the CDR3: TGTGCCAGCGGCCCTTGGCCTTCTAGAGGGAGTCGGTACGAGCAGTACTTC.

This clone appeared a few times. The chain has TRBV9 and TRBJ2-3; D unresolved. The length of the CDR3 is 16 residues. V lost 0 bases to trimming and J lost 2 bases, with 13 bases between them. Germline V CDR1 and CDR2: SGDLS, YYNGEE. This chain's CDR3 is CASSVGLGQYTDTQYF. The CDR3 region has the DNA TGTGCCAGCAGCGTAGGATTAGGTCAGTACACAGATACGCAGTATTTT.

The chain has TRBV27 and TRBJ1-1, with D hard to call. Germline CDR1 MNHEY, CDR2 SMNVEV (reference sequence). CDR3 size: 17 residues. V was shortened by 7 bases and J by 1 base, with 22 bases between the two germline ends. CDR3 loop: CASITTFRGASNTEAFF. CDR3 DNA sequence: TGTGCCAGCATCACCACCTTTCGAGGAGCTTCGAACACTGAAGCTTTCTTT.

The rearrangement links TRBV7-9 to TRBJ1-2; D remains unclear. Trimming left V 2 bases short and J 4 bases short, with 8 bases between. The CDR3 is made up of 13 amino acids. CDR1 is SEHNR, CDR2 FQNEAQ, per germline (reference sequence). The CDR3 loop is CASSLPGSYGYTF. In nucleotides, the CDR3 is TGTGCCAGCAGCTTACCAGGCAGCTATGGCTACACCTTC. The full variable domain, its missing parts supplied by reference TRBV7-9 and TRBJ1-2, is DTGVSQNPRHKITKRGQNVTFRCDPISEHNRLYWYRQTLGQGPEFLTYFQNEAQLEKSRLLSDRFSAERPKGSFSTLEIQRTEQGDSAMYLCASSLPGSYGYTFGSGTRLTVV.

The V call is TRBV29-1, the J call TRBJ1-6; D is uncertain. The CDR3 consists of 13 residues. Germline V gene data show CDR1 as SQVTM and CDR2 as ANQGSEA. Trimming took 5 bases from V and 8 from J, leaving 13 bases between them. The CDR3 loop reads CSVSRGLDSPLHF. In nucleotides, the CDR3 is TGCAGCGTTTCCAGAGGACTTGATTCACCCCTCCACTTT. The full variable domain, with the rest looked up from reference TRBV29-1 and TRBJ1-6, is SAVISQKPSRDICQRGTSLTIQCQVDSQVTMMFWYRQQPGQSLTLIATANQGSEATYESGFVIDKFPISRPNLTFSTLTVSNMSPEDSSIYLCSVSRGLDSPLHFGNGTRLTVT.

V is TRBV28 and J is TRBJ2-7; a weak D match, TRBD2 (5 bases). The germline V and J ends were trimmed by 6 bases and 6 bases, with 21 bases remaining between them. The CDR3 has 15 residues. Germline CDR1 and CDR2: MDHEN and SYDVKM. Here the CDR3 reads CASRVRRRTLGEQYF. CDR3 coding DNA: TGTGCCAGCAGGGTACGGCGGAGGACGTTAGGCGAGCAGTACTTC.